This T cell receptor (beta chain) originates from a study of Ad26.COV2.S vaccination and SARS-CoV-2 variants. Germline CDR1 WSHSY, CDR2 SAAADI. With 0 bases removed from V and 3 bases from J, the gap between germline ends came to 11 bases. CDR3 length: 15 amino acids. TCRdb keeps only in-frame clones here, not all; method: immunoSEQ multiplex PCR. Here the sample spans about 350,000 clones, under 95% being singletons. V is TRBV10-2 and J is TRBJ1-2, with D possibly being TRBD1 (6 bases). The sample here was peripheral blood, taken after recovery from COVID-19. This receptor was identified in a human donor who had recovered from COVID-19. CDR3: CASSESGRGYYGYTF. The DNA of the CDR3 is TGCGCCAGCAGTGAGTCTGGCAGGGGCTACTATGGCTACACCTTC.